This entry is about one TCR beta chain. The data are from a study of OX40 agonist ivuxolimab in advanced cancers. Here immunoSEQ multiplex PCR was the method, and the copy in TCRdb shows in-frame clones only, minus some. The table includes tens of thousands of clones, about 89% detected once. The clonotype was recovered from an adult with an advanced solid tumor such as melanoma, head and neck, liver or kidney cancer. The input for sequencing was CD4+ or CD8+ T cells sorted from blood, taken in a trial of the OX40 agonist ivuxolimab.

CDR3 protein: CASSSRDSSFEPQHF. As DNA, the CDR3 is TGTGCCAGCAGCTCCCGGGACAGCTCGTTTGAGCCCCAGCATTTT. The chain has TRBV5-6 and TRBJ1-5, with 7 bases fitting TRBD1. Germline lookup yields CDR1 SGHDT and CDR2 YYEEEE. The CDR3 has 15 amino acids. V lost 3 bases to trimming and J lost 8 bases; unmatched junction nucleotides: 11.